This T cell receptor (beta chain) was sequenced during a study of T cells after yellow fever vaccination. About the research overall: Researchers used SMART-Seq v4 Ultra Low Input to prepare fractions that had low cell numbers.

The length of the CDR3 is 14 residues. The V and J ends lost 5 bases and 4 bases respectively, with 13 bases between them. Germline V gives CDR1 SGHTA, CDR2 FQGNSA. Findings and caveats of the study: Although the secondary response was weaker, it peaked faster, at day 5 versus 15. At around 95% for CD4 and roughly 87% for CD8, most primary-vaccination clones showed up again after the booster.

With respect to this clonotype: The antigen remains unidentified.

A universal primer site and UMIs were added as TCR cDNA was made by 5'RACE template switching. MiXCR, applied by TCRdb to the 5' RACE reads, yields one record per CDR3 protein. The table shows 450,000 to 550,000 distinct CDR3 sequences, with roughly 21% occurring only once. The rearrangement links TRBV7-2 to TRBJ2-3; a weak D match, TRBD2 (6 bases). The TCR originated in a man between 25 and 39 years old who received the YFV17D yellow fever vaccine. The sample consisted of PBMCs, taken 15 days after the yellow fever booster vaccination. As DNA, the CDR3 is TGTGCCAGCAGCCCTAAGCGGGTGGCAGATACGCAGTATTTT. It yields the protein CASSPKRVADTQYF.